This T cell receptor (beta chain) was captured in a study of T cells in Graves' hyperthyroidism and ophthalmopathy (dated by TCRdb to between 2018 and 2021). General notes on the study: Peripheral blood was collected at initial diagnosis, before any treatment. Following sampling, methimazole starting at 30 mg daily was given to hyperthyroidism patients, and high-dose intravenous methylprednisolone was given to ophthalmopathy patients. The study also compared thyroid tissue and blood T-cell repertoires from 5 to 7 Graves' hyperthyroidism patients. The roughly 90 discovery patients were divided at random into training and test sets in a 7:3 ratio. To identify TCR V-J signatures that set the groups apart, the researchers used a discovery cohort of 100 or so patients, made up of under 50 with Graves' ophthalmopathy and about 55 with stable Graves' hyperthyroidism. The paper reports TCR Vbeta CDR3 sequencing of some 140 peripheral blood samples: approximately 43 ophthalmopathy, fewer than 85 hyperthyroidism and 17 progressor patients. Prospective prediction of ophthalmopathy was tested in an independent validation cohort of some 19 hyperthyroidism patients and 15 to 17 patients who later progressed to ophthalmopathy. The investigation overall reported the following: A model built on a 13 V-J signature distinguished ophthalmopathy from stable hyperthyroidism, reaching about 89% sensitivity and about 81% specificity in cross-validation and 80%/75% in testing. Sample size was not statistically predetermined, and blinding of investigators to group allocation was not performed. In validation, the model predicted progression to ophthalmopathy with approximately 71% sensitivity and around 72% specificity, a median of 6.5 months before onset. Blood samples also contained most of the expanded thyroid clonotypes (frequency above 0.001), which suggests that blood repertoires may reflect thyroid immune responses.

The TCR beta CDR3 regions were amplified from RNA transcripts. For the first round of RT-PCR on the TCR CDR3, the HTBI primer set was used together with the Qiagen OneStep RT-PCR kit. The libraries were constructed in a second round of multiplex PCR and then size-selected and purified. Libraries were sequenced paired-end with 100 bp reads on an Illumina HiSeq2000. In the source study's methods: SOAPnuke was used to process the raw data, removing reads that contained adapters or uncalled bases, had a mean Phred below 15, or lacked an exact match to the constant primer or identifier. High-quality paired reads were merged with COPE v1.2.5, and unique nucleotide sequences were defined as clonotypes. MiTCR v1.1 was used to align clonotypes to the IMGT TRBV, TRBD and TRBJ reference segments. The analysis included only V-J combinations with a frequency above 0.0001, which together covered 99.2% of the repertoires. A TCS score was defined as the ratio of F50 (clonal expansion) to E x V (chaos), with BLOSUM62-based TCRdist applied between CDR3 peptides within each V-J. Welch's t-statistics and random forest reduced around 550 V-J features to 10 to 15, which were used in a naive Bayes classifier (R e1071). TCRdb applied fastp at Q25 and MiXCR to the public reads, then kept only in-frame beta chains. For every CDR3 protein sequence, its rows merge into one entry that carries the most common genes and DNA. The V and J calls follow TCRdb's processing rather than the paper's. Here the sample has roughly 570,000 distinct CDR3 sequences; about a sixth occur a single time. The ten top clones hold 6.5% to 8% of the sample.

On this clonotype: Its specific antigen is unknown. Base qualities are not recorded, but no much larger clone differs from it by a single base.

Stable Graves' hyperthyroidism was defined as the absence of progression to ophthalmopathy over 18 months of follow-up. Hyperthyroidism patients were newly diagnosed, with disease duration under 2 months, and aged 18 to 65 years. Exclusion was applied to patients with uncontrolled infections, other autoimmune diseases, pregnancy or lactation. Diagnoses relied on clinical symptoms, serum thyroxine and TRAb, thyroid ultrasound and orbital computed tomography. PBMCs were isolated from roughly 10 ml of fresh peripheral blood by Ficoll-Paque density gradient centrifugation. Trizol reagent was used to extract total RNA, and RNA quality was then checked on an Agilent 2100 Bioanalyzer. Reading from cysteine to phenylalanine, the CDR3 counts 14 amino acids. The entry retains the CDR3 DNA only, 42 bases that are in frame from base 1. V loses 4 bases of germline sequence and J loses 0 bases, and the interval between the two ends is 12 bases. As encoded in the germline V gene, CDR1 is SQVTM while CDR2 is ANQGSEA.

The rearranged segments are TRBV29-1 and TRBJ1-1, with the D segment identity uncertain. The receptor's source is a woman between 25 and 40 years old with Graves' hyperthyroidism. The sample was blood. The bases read TGCAGCGTTGTAGGCGGTCCGATGAACACTGAAGCTTTCTTT. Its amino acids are CSVVGGPMNTEAFF.